This passage covers 28 T cell receptor beta chains from one sample sequenced in a study of response to subunit inactivated influenza vaccine. MiXCR, run by TCRdb on the RT-PCR reads, gives a single entry per CDR3 protein. The sample shows under 200,000 distinct CDR3 sequences, approximately 11% of them seen only once. Sequences were derived from non-naive T cells sorted from PBMCs, sampled about 6 weeks after vaccination. The receptors were sampled from a man aged 50 to 60 who received an inactivated influenza vaccine.

On this clonotype: A much larger clone lies a single base off, so this may be a read error. The chain couples TRBV10-3 to TRBJ2-2, with D possibly TRBD1 on 5 matching bases. The germline V gene has CDR1 ENHRY and CDR2 SYGVKD. CDR3 size: 12 residues. Trimming removed 4 bases at V and 7 bases at J, with 7 bases between. DNA for the CDR3: TGTGCCATCAGTGGGGGCATCGGGGAGCTGTTTTTT. Its protein product is CAISGGIGELFF.

This clonotype occurred a few times. The genes are TRBV12-3 or TRBV12-4 and TRBJ2-7; TRBD2 matches 11 bases. CDR3 length equals 15 residues. After removal of 5 bases from V and 6 bases from J, the junction contained 9 bases not matched to a gene. In DNA form, the CDR3 reads TGTGCCAGCAGTCCCGGACTAGCGGGTTTCGGCGAGCAGTACTTC. Translating it yields CASSPGLAGFGEQYF.

The table lists this clonotype with many counts. The chain links TRBV5-1 to TRBJ2-1; D gene uncertain. Between the trimmed V and J ends, which lost 2 bases and 7 bases, there was a span of 13 bases. Per the germline V gene, CDR1 is SGHRS and CDR2 is YFSETQ. The CDR3 covers 14 residues. In DNA, the CDR3 is TGCGCCAGCAGCTTTCCTAACGTGGGGAATGAGCAGTTCTTC. Its protein product is CASSFPNVGNEQFF.

This clonotype rates as medium-sized. The chain employs TRBV6-2 or TRBV6-3 and TRBJ2-7; possible D gene TRBD2, 7 bases. Germline CDR1 is MNHEY and CDR2 is SVGEGT. V lost 8 bases, J lost 5 bases, and 25 bases lay in between. This CDR3 is 16 amino acids long. The CDR3 bases are TGTGCCAGCGAACCTGCTACGGGGGGCGATGTAAACGAGCAGTACTTC. Translating it yields CASEPATGGDVNEQYF.

The chain joins TRBV7-2 to TRBJ1-2, with no clear D. The V end lost 1 base, the J end lost 2 bases, and 8 bases lay between the germline ends. Germline CDR1 SGHTA, CDR2 FQGNSA. CDR3 length: 14 residues. The chain's CDR3 is CASSLGASNYGYTF. The CDR3 DNA reads TGTGCCAGCAGCTTAGGCGCCAGCAACTATGGCTACACCTTC.

The genes are TRBV5-1 and TRBJ1-1; D unresolved. Germline CDR1 is SGHRS and CDR2 is YFSETQ. The V gene lost 0 bases and the J gene lost 0 bases, with 6 bases spanning the gap. The CDR3 spans 14 residues. The chain's CDR3 is CASSLETVNTEAFF. In DNA form, the CDR3 reads TGCGCCAGCAGCTTGGAAACCGTGAACACTGAAGCTTTCTTT.

The rearrangement joins TRBV20-1 to TRBJ1-6; D is unclear. The ends were cut back, 0 bases at V and 7 bases at J, with 4 bases in the middle. Germline V gene data show CDR1 as DFQATT and CDR2 as SNEGSKA (reference sequence). The CDR3 totals 12 residues. The CDR3 DNA sequence: TGCAGTGCTAGAGAGGGGAATTCACCCCTCCACTTT. Translation gives CSAREGNSPLHF.

This clonotype was found a few times. J is TRBJ2-1 and V is TRBV24-1, with a weak D call TRBD1 (5 bases). The CDR3 is 15 residues long. Looked up from germline, CDR1 is KGHDR and CDR2 is SFDVKD. Trimming pared 5 bases from V and 0 bases from J, leaving 10 bases between. CDR3 nucleotides: TGTGCCACCAGTGGGTTAGGGGCCTCCTACAATGAGCAGTTCTTC. Translation: CATSGLGASYNEQFF.

This clonotype was counted many times. This chain links TRBV12-3 or TRBV12-4 with TRBJ2-3; 14 nucleotides match TRBD2. Trimming at V came to 7 bases and at J to 1 base, leaving 4 bases not matched to a gene. The CDR3 runs to 16 residues. The CDR3, as DNA: TGTGCCAGCACCCCGGGACTAGCGGGGGGCACAGATACGCAGTATTTT. Translating gives CASTPGLAGGTDTQYF.

This clonotype was detected many times. The chain carries TRBV20-1 and TRBJ2-3; 9 bases are a match to TRBD2. The CDR3 is made up of 16 amino acids. Trimming cost V 2 bases and J 6 bases; bases outside gene matches: 12. Germline V gives CDR1 DFQATT, CDR2 SNEGSKA (reference sequence). The CDR3 here is CSARTPQRGVRDTQYF. The CDR3 DNA reads TGCAGTGCTAGAACGCCCCAGCGGGGGGTTAGGGATACGCAGTATTTT.

This clonotype was observed many times. The chain has TRBV29-1 and TRBJ2-1; 8 bases match TRBD1. The CDR3 runs to 13 residues. CDR1 and CDR2 from the germline V gene are SQVTM and ANQGSEA. J lost 6 bases, V lost 4 bases, and 5 bases had no gene match. As DNA, the CDR3 is TGCAGCGTTGCCAGGACAGGGACCAATGAGCAGTTCTTC. This translates into CSVARTGTNEQFF.

This clonotype was counted ten times or more. This chain connects TRBV6-5 to TRBJ1-2, with D possibly matching TRBD1 (6 bases). Germline CDR1 and CDR2: MNHEY and SVGAGI. V was cut by 6 bases and J by 9 bases, with 11 bases left in between. There are 11 residues in the CDR3. CDR3 in DNA: TGTGCCAGCAGCAACAGGGTACGCTACACCTTC. Translating gives CASSNRVRYTF.

This clonotype was detected only a few times. The chain employs TRBV14 and TRBJ2-3; D not certain. Per the germline V gene, CDR1 is SGHDN and CDR2 is FVKESK. V lost 2 bases and J lost 4, with 7 bases in between. This CDR3 comprises 13 residues. The CDR3 DNA is TGTGCCAGCAGCCAACAGGTAGCAGATACGCAGTATTTT. Protein sequence: CASSQQVADTQYF.

At least ten counts were recorded for this clonotype. The genes are TRBV28 and TRBJ2-7; D remains ambiguous. V lost 3 bases to trimming and J lost 4 bases, with 7 bases between them. Germline V gene data show CDR1 as MDHEN and CDR2 as SYDVKM. CDR3 length: 12 residues. CDR3 nucleotides: TGTGCCAGCAGTTTGAAGGGTTACGAGCAGTACTTC. Its protein product is CASSLKGYEQYF.

The table lists this clonotype with many counts. The chain combines TRBV15 with TRBJ1-1; D ambiguous. The CDR3 consists of 14 residues. V lost 5 bases, J lost 11 bases, and 21 bases lay in between. Germline CDR1 reads LNHNV; CDR2 reads YYDKDF (reference sequence). The CDR3 reads CATSSSFLVLEAFF. CDR3 bases: TGTGCCACCAGCTCTAGTTTCCTTGTTTTGGAGGCTTTCTTT.

Details on this clonotype: It may be a read error: a sequence one base away is much more abundant. V gene TRBV3-1 combines with J gene TRBJ2-2; 10 positions agree with TRBD2. Germline CDR1 is LGHDT and CDR2 is YNNKEL (reference sequence). CDR3 length equals 15 residues. The CDR3 DNA reads as TGTGACAGCAGCCAAAACCTAGCGGGGGCCGGGGAGCTGTTTTTT. Protein: CDSSQNLAGAGELFF.

This clonotype was detected a few times. V usage is TRBV5-8 and J usage is TRBJ2-2; 10 nucleotides match TRBD2. CDR3 length: 15 residues. The J segment lost 4 bases and the V segment lost 5 bases, leaving 5 bases of the junction unmatched. Germline CDR1 SGHTS, CDR2 YDEGEE. This chain's CDR3 is CASSNSGRATGELFF. CDR3 bases: TGTGCCAGCAGTAACAGCGGGAGGGCCACCGGGGAGCTGTTTTTT.

This clonotype was seen a handful of times. The chain couples TRBV7-2 to TRBJ2-2; the match to TRBD1 covers 9 bases. V gave up 7 bases and J gave up 4 bases; unmatched junction bases: 4. CDR1 and CDR2 (germline): SGHTA, FQGNSA. The CDR3 runs to 14 residues. Here the CDR3 reads CASTATGGTGELFF. CDR3 coding DNA: TGTGCCAGCACCGCGACAGGGGGCACCGGGGAGCTGTTTTTT. Full variable domain (outside the CDR3, taken from reference TRBV7-2 and TRBJ2-2): GAGVSQSPSNKVTEKGKDVELRCDPISGHTALYWYRQSLGQGLEFLIYFQGNSAPDKSGLPSDRFSAERTGGSVSTLTIQRTQQEDSAVYLCASTATGGTGELFFGEGSRLTVL.

This clonotype came up a few times. The chain links TRBV3-1 to TRBJ2-5; the D is unclear. V was clipped by 4 bases and J by 3 bases, with 6 bases between them. Germline values: CDR1 LGHDT, CDR2 YNNKEL (reference sequence). The CDR3 has 12 residues. CDR3 region: CASSPLEETQYF. CDR3 in DNA: TGTGCCAGCAGCCCTTTAGAAGAGACCCAGTACTTC.

This chain uses TRBV20-1 with TRBJ2-2; D possibly corresponds to TRBD1 (5 bases). Germline CDR1 is DFQATT and CDR2 is SNEGSKA (reference sequence). The CDR3 totals 13 residues. With 3 bases removed from V and 4 bases from J, the gap between germline ends came to 9 bases. The CDR3 DNA follows: TGCAGTGCTAGTGGCAGGGCCACCGGGGAGCTGTTTTTT. It encodes CSASGRATGELFF.

This clonotype showed up many times. The genes are TRBV28 and TRBJ2-1, with 9 bases lining up with TRBD1. The CDR3 covers 17 residues. Germline assignment: CDR1 MDHEN and CDR2 SYDVKM. J was trimmed by 4 bases and V by 6 bases; bases with no gene match: 13. CDR3: CASRPGQGRDHYNEQFF. CDR3 in DNA: TGTGCCAGCAGGCCGGGACAGGGACGGGACCATTACAATGAGCAGTTCTTC.

Ten or more counts support this clonotype. The chain uses TRBV20-1 and TRBJ2-7; 10 positions match TRBD1. Trimming removed 3 bases from V and 2 bases from J; junction bases left unmatched: 4. In germline, CDR1 is DFQATT, CDR2 SNEGSKA (reference sequence). There are 14 residues in the CDR3. The CDR3 here is CSASFGTGAYEQYF. The CDR3 coding sequence is TGCAGTGCTAGCTTCGGGACAGGGGCCTACGAGCAGTACTTC.

A word on this clonotype: One end of the junction does not line up with germline, which may come from a read error. The gene calls are TRBV27 and TRBJ1-2, with D perhaps TRBD1 (5 bases). Germline assignment: CDR1 MNHEY and CDR2 SMNVEV (reference sequence). The CDR3 spans 15 residues. Written as DNA, the CDR3 is TGTGCCAGCAGTGTATCGACTCGGGGGAACTATGGCTACACCTTC. As protein: CASSVSTRGNYGYTF.

The table lists this clonotype with a few counts. The chain links TRBV28 to TRBJ2-7; no clear D gene. V was clipped by 3 bases and J by 3 bases, with 6 bases between them. Germline-derived CDR1 and CDR2 are MDHEN and SYDVKM. This CDR3 contains 12 residues. CDR3 amino acids: CASSFLGYEQYF. In nucleotides, the CDR3 is TGTGCCAGCAGTTTCCTAGGCTACGAGCAGTACTTC.

This chain uses TRBV9 with TRBJ1-5; D remains ambiguous. The CDR3 totals 15 residues. Germline V gives CDR1 SGDLS, CDR2 YYNGEE. V lost 0 bases and J 3 bases, leaving 10 bases between the germline ends. The CDR3 bases are TGTGCCAGCAGCGTAGGGCCAGACTACAATCAGCCCCAGCATTTT. Protein sequence: CASSVGPDYNQPQHF.

This clonotype was observed a few times. V gene TRBV6-5 combines with J gene TRBJ2-2; TRBD1 agrees at 7 bases. The CDR3 is 17 amino acids. From germline, CDR1 is MNHEY and CDR2 SVGAGI. V gave up 4 bases and J gave up 4 bases; unmatched junction bases: 12. CDR3 loop: CASSLHRGRRGTGELFF. The CDR3 DNA reads as TGTGCCAGCAGTTTGCACAGGGGCCGTCGAGGCACCGGGGAGCTGTTTTTT.

This clonotype occurred a few times. The rearrangement links TRBV20-1 to TRBJ2-3; 8 nucleotides align to TRBD2. The V gene's germline CDR1 is DFQATT and CDR2 SNEGSKA (reference sequence). The CDR3 runs 14 residues. The ends lost 3 bases at V and 3 bases at J; junction bases unmatched: 5. The CDR3: CSASPGRVTDTQYF. The DNA for the CDR3 is TGCAGTGCTAGTCCCGGGAGGGTAACAGATACGCAGTATTTT.

The chain uses TRBV11-1 and TRBJ1-6, with 10 bases that match TRBD1. CDR3 size: 15 residues. Trimming cost V 5 bases and J 10 bases; bases outside gene matches: 8. CDR1 is SGHAT, CDR2 FQDESV, per germline (reference sequence). The CDR3 protein is CASSLRDRGGSPLHF. The CDR3 DNA reads as TGTGCCAGCAGCCTCCGGGACAGGGGAGGCTCACCCCTCCACTTT.